The rows below give T cell receptor beta chains drawn from one sample of a study of response to subunit inactivated influenza vaccine. TCRdb reprocessed the RT-PCR reads with MiXCR, giving one entry per CDR3 protein. The profile shows about 500,000 distinct CDR3 sequences, approximately 16% of them singletons. Sequencing was performed on CD4+ T cells sorted from PBMCs, taken approximately 25 months after vaccination. The receptors shown here come from a man between 45 and 75 years old who received an inactivated influenza vaccine. Each CDR3 is given with its conserved first and last residue. A D gene is named only where the DNA matches it firmly. The listing skips clone size in some rows; elsewhere it reads once, few, many or a size class.

>TRBV20-1|NA|few|TRBJ2-7
CSAGDDGIFGYEQYF
TGCAGTGCCGGAGACGACGGGATCTTTGGGTACGAGCAGTACTTC
>TRBV3-1|NA|few|TRBJ2-7
CASHNYPGKRSYEQYF
TGTGCCAGCCACAACTATCCAGGGAAGAGGTCCTACGAGCAGTACTTC
>TRBV6-1|NA|NA|TRBJ2-3
CASNNRGLLYF
TGTGCCAGCAACAACAGGGGACTCCTATATTTT
>TRBV4-3|NA|NA|TRBJ1-4
CASSQEAGLEKLFF
TGCGCCAGCAGCCAAGAGGCTGGTCTAGAAAAACTGTTTTTT
>TRBV10-3|TRBD2|few|TRBJ2-7
CAISDGTSSYEQYF
TGTGCCATCAGTGACGGGACTAGTTCCTACGAGCAGTACTTC
>TRBV6-1|NA|NA|TRBJ2-6
CASRNRVSGANVLTF
TGTGCCAGCAGAAACAGGGTATCCGGGGCCAACGTCCTGACTTTC
>TRBV4-1|TRBD1|NA|TRBJ2-1
CASSHAGTGVSGEQFF
TGCGCCAGCAGCCATGCCGGGACAGGGGTCTCGGGTGAGCAGTTCTTC
>TRBV27|TRBD2|few|TRBJ2-1
CASSLRAGATYNEQFF
TGTGCCAGCAGTCTCCGCGCGGGAGCGACCTACAATGAGCAGTTCTTC
>TRBV12-3/TRBV12-4|NA|few|TRBJ2-7
CASSLAGLGAYEQYF
TGTGCCAGCAGTTTAGCGGGCTTAGGGGCTTACGAGCAGTACTTC
>TRBV7-9|NA|NA|TRBJ2-7
CASSLAGPSSGEQYF
TGTGCCAGCAGCTTAGCGGGGCCTTCTAGTGGCGAGCAGTACTTC
>TRBV7-2|NA|NA|TRBJ1-1
CASSFTGLNTEAFF
TGTGCCAGCAGCTTCACGGGGCTGAACACTGAAGCTTTCTTT
>TRBV4-2|NA|NA|TRBJ2-7
CASSQDSNGVYEQYF
TGTGCCAGCAGCCAAGATAGTAACGGGGTCTACGAGCAGTACTTC
>TRBV9|NA|NA|TRBJ2-7
CASSVGTGSSYEQYF
TGTGCCAGCAGCGTAGGGACTGGGAGCTCCTACGAGCAGTACTTC
>TRBV5-1|TRBD1|NA|TRBJ1-6
CASSLQGGNNSPLHF
TGCGCCAGCAGCTTACAGGGGGGAAATAATTCACCCCTCCACTTT
>TRBV5-5|TRBD1|many|TRBJ2-2
CASSPRQGTGELFF
TGTGCCAGCAGCCCTCGACAGGGCACCGGGGAGCTGTTTTTT
>TRBV20-1|NA|many|TRBJ2-3
CSAEKGGGDTQYF
TGCAGTGCGGAGAAGGGGGGAGGGGATACGCAGTATTTT
>TRBV7-8|TRBD2|NA|TRBJ2-3
CASRFGSGFPSTDTQYF
TGTGCCAGCAGGTTTGGTAGCGGGTTCCCTAGCACAGATACGCAGTATTTT
>TRBV18|NA|NA|TRBJ2-4
CASSPRQGKNIQYF
TGTGCCAGCTCACCAAGGCAGGGGAAAAACATTCAGTACTTC
>TRBV19|NA|NA|TRBJ2-2
CASRQVNTGELFF
TGTGCCAGTAGACAGGTGAACACCGGGGAGCTGTTTTTT
>TRBV20-1|NA|few|TRBJ1-1
CSATRQVNTEAFF
TGCAGTGCCACCCGTCAGGTGAACACTGAAGCTTTCTTT
>TRBV23-1|TRBD2|NA|TRBJ2-3
CASARTSGSTDTQYF
TGCGCCAGCGCCCGGACTAGCGGGAGTACAGATACGCAGTATTTT
>TRBV2|NA|NA|TRBJ1-1
CASRVSWDTEAFF
TGTGCCAGCAGGGTCTCATGGGACACTGAAGCTTTCTTT
>TRBV12-3/TRBV12-4|TRBD1|few|TRBJ1-1
CASSLGQGAATEAFF
TGTGCCAGCAGTCTTGGACAGGGGGCGGCCACTGAAGCTTTCTTT
>TRBV21-1|NA|NA|TRBJ2-1
CASSKVGRAQNSYNEQFF
TGTGCCAGCAGCAAAGTAGGGAGGGCCCAAAACTCCTACAATGAGCAGTTCTTC
>TRBV20-1|TRBD2|few|TRBJ2-1
CSASTPGGRNEQFF
TGCAGTGCTAGTACGCCGGGAGGGCGCAATGAGCAGTTCTTC
>TRBV7-2|NA|many|TRBJ2-5
CASSSDVQETQYF
TGTGCCAGCAGCTCGGACGTACAAGAGACCCAGTACTTC
>TRBV30|NA|NA|TRBJ2-7
CAWSKLHEQYF
TGTGCCTGGAGTAAACTGCACGAGCAGTACTTC
>TRBV4-2|TRBD2|many|TRBJ2-1
CASSTGRSSYNEQFF
TGTGCCAGCAGCACCGGGAGGAGCTCCTACAATGAGCAGTTCTTC
>TRBV24-1|NA|NA|TRBJ2-3
CATSDSVVDTQYF
TGTGCCACCAGTGATTCGGTAGTAGATACGCAGTATTTT
>TRBV2|NA|NA|TRBJ2-1
CASCRYTYNEQFF
TGTGCCAGCTGCCGTTATACCTACAACGAGCAGTTCTTC
>TRBV4-3|TRBD2|NA|TRBJ2-1
CASSPEYRTRTSGTGEQFF
TGCGCCAGCAGCCCCGAGTATAGGACTAGGACTAGCGGGACCGGTGAGCAGTTCTTC
>TRBV28|NA|few|TRBJ1-1
CASGMRQNTEAFF
TGTGCCAGCGGAATGCGACAGAACACTGAAGCTTTCTTT
>TRBV29-1|NA|NA|TRBJ2-7
CSVQTAYEQYF
TGCAGCGTCCAGACAGCCTACGAGCAGTACTTC
>TRBV4-3|TRBD1|NA|TRBJ2-6
CASGTGGGSGANVLTF
TGCGCCAGCGGGACAGGGGGGGGCTCTGGGGCCAACGTCCTGACTTTC
>TRBV5-6|NA|few|TRBJ1-2
CASSLPASGLYYGYTF
TGTGCCAGCAGCTTGCCGGCGTCAGGACTGTACTATGGCTACACCTTC
>TRBV9|TRBD1|many|TRBJ2-7
CASSVRDRSYEQYF
TGTGCCAGCAGCGTTAGGGACAGATCCTACGAGCAGTACTTC
>TRBV11-2|TRBD1|NA|TRBJ1-2
CASSLDALTGALNYGYTF
TGTGCCAGCAGCTTAGATGCCCTGACAGGGGCCCTTAACTATGGCTACACCTTC
>TRBV3-1|TRBD2|few|TRBJ2-2
CASSPTGTSRTGELFF
TGTGCCAGCAGCCCAACAGGGACTAGCAGAACCGGGGAGCTGTTTTTT
>TRBV7-8|TRBD1|NA|TRBJ1-1
CASSPETGVGEAFF
TGTGCCAGCAGTCCTGAGACAGGGGTCGGGGAAGCTTTCTTT
>TRBV4-2|NA|few|TRBJ1-3
CASSQADRTGNTIYF
TGTGCCAGCAGCCAAGCCGACAGGACTGGAAACACCATATATTTT
>TRBV18|NA|NA|TRBJ2-6
CASSPFSHDVLTF
TGTGCCAGCTCACCATTCAGCCACGACGTCCTGACTTTC
>TRBV11-3|NA|few|TRBJ2-1
CASSLGPGNEQFF
TGTGCCAGCAGCTTAGGACCCGGCAATGAGCAGTTCTTC
>TRBV6-1|TRBD2|NA|TRBJ2-5
CASRPSGKETQYF
TGTGCCAGCAGGCCTAGCGGGAAAGAGACCCAGTACTTC
>TRBV7-6|NA|NA|TRBJ2-2
CATGGQGVFTGELFF
TGTGCCACCGGGGGGCAGGGGGTTTTCACCGGGGAGCTGTTTTTT
>TRBV11-1|NA|few|TRBJ2-1
CASSLQGRDEQFF
TGTGCCAGCAGTCTACAGGGGAGGGATGAGCAGTTCTTC
>TRBV7-9|TRBD2|NA|TRBJ2-7
CASSLVPAGGAPYEQYF
TGTGCCAGCAGCTTAGTCCCCGCCGGGGGGGCACCCTACGAGCAGTACTTC
>TRBV4-2|TRBD2|many|TRBJ2-1
CASSLLLAGGSGNEQFF
TGTGCCAGCAGCCTGCTACTAGCGGGAGGCTCGGGCAATGAGCAGTTCTTC
>TRBV20-1|NA|many|TRBJ1-5
CSARGWTVGNQPQHF
TGCAGTGCTAGGGGTTGGACAGTCGGCAATCAGCCCCAGCATTTT
>TRBV29-1|NA|many|TRBJ2-4
CSVLGGTGKIQYF
TGCAGCGTACTGGGCGGGACTGGAAAGATTCAGTACTTC
>TRBV9|TRBD1|NA|TRBJ1-1
CASSVGDRGLLNTEAFF
TGTGCCAGCAGCGTAGGGGACAGGGGACTCCTGAACACTGAAGCTTTCTTT
>TRBV20-1|NA|NA|TRBJ2-3
CSATEGPPGTQYF
TGCAGTGCTACTGAGGGGCCGCCGGGTACGCAGTATTTT